This TCR beta chain was captured by sequencing in a study of shared clonotypes between healthy human individuals. V was shortened by 0 bases and J by 4 bases, with 18 bases between the two germline ends. CDR3 length: 17 residues. Germline V CDR1 and CDR2: MGHRA, YSYEKL. Broader study findings: In having few donors, the study represented limited genetic and exposure-history diversity.

Deep-level assay runs were performed. TCRdb's copy holds only in-frame clones and misses some; the assay was immunoSEQ multiplex PCR. The sample consists of a few hundred thousand clones, almost 97% of them appearing once. To note about this clone: Its matching antigen is unknown. Given the absence of the conserved phenylalanine or tryptophan at the CDR3 end, a read error is likely.

Sequenced material: naive CD4+ T cells sorted from blood. The subset here: CD45RA+ positively selected. This chain joins TRBV4-1 and TRBJ1-2; D call uncertain. The TCR originated in a young woman in good health. In DNA, the CDR3 is TGCGCCAGCAGCCAAGATTTTGAGGGCACCACTGCCTATGGCTACACCCTC. Its protein is CASSQDFEGTTAYGYTL.